These T cell receptor beta chains were read from a single sample in a study of blood T cell repertoires in COVID-19. The protocol was immunoSEQ multiplex PCR, while the TCRdb copy is restricted to in-frame clones and leaves out a portion. Of approximately 190,000 clones in the sample, around 86% were seen once. The specimen was PBMCs or T cells enriched from blood (not recorded which). The receptors originated from a woman in her thirties or forties in a cohort exposed to, infected with or recovered from COVID-19 (not recorded which). The CDR3 runs from the conserved cysteine through the conserved F or W. A D gene is named only where the DNA matches it firmly. The size of a clone is reported for some rows only, either as once, few or many, or as a class for expanded clones.

>TRBV5-1|14|once|TRBJ2-7|-
CASSWGVEGYEQYF
TGCGCCAGCAGCTGGGGGGTAGAAGGGTACGAGCAGTACTTC
>TRBV7-8|19|-|TRBJ2-1|TRBD2
CASSLYLLAGGRDSNEQFF
TGTGCCAGCAGCTTATACTTACTAGCGGGAGGGAGGGACAGCAATGAGCAGTTCTTC
>TRBV5-1|14|-|TRBJ1-5|TRBD1
CASSSGQGNQPQHF
TGCGCCAGCAGCTCAGGACAGGGTAATCAGCCCCAGCATTTT
>TRBV6-5|15|-|TRBJ2-1|TRBD2
CASSPTSGRAGEQFF
TGTGCCAGCAGTCCCACTAGCGGGAGGGCTGGGGAGCAGTTCTTC
>TRBV2|14|-|TRBJ1-2|TRBD1
CASSVSGQGIGYTF
TGTGCCAGCAGTGTCTCGGGACAGGGGATTGGCTACACCTTC
>TRBV30|13|-|TRBJ2-5|TRBD1
CAWRTGGVETQYF
TGTGCCTGGAGGACAGGGGGCGTGGAGACCCAGTACTTC
>TRBV4-1|16|-|TRBJ1-2|-
CASSQEQGQPNYGYTF
TGCGCCAGCAGCCAAGAACAAGGACAGCCCAACTATGGCTACACCTTC
>TRBV6-1|16|-|TRBJ1-1|-
CASSEWGHSMNTEAFF
TGTGCCAGCAGTGAATGGGGGCACTCTATGAACACTGAAGCTTTCTTT
>TRBV19|14|-|TRBJ1-2|TRBD1
CASSTQGIAGGYTF
TGTGCCAGTAGCACACAGGGGATCGCCGGCGGCTACACCTTC
>TRBV6-1|14|-|TRBJ1-5|TRBD1
CASSETGGRQPQHF
TGTGCCAGCAGTGAGACAGGGGGCCGCCAGCCCCAGCATTTT
>TRBV11-3|15|-|TRBJ2-7|TRBD1
CASSVGTGASYEQYF
TGTGCCAGCAGCGTCGGGACAGGGGCCTCCTACGAGCAGTACTTC
>TRBV6-5|15|-|TRBJ2-3|-
CASTPGHSRRDTQYF
TGTGCCAGCACCCCGGGACATTCTCGGAGGGATACGCAGTATTTT
>TRBV18|14|few|TRBJ2-7|TRBD2
CASSLGGGDLEQYF
TGTGCCAGCTCTCTAGGCGGGGGGGACTTGGAGCAGTACTTC
>TRBV4-1|14|-|TRBJ1-2|-
CASSLDSTNYGYTF
TGCGCCAGCAGCCTGGACAGTACTAACTATGGCTACACCTTC
>TRBV12-5|15|-|TRBJ1-1|-
CASGLGDNYNTEAFF
TGTGCTAGTGGTTTGGGGGACAACTATAACACTGAAGCTTTCTTT
>TRBV7-6|14|-|TRBJ1-2|-
CASSLLNSGDGYTF
TGTGCCAGCAGCTTACTGAATTCGGGGGATGGCTACACCTTC
>TRBV30|11|-|TRBJ2-7|TRBD1
CAGRTGGEQYF
TGTGCCGGAAGGACAGGGGGCGAGCAGTACTTC
>TRBV5-8|17|-|TRBJ2-7|-
CASSARHQVPTSYEQYF
TGTGCCAGCAGCGCCAGACACCAGGTCCCCACATCCTACGAGCAGTACTTC
>TRBV5-4|16|once|TRBJ1-3|-
CASSLFGVSSGNTIYF
TGTGCCAGCAGCCTGTTCGGGGTGAGCTCTGGAAACACCATATATTTT
>TRBV6-5|12|-|TRBJ2-7|-
CASSSLSYEQYF
TGTGCCAGCAGTTCCCTCTCCTACGAGCAGTACTTC
>TRBV10-3|14|once|TRBJ1-5|-
CAISEGDAGAPQHF
TGTGCCATCAGTGAGGGGGACGCAGGGGCACCCCAGCATTTT
>TRBV7-2|18|-|TRBJ2-5|-
CASSLGQSSWGFQETQYF
TGTGCCAGCAGCTTAGGACAGTCATCCTGGGGTTTCCAAGAGACCCAGTACTTC
>TRBV11-2|14|-|TRBJ2-7|-
CASSPGTRTYEQYF
TGTGCCAGCAGTCCTGGGACTCGCACCTACGAGCAGTACTTC
>TRBV15|14|-|TRBJ2-1|TRBD2
CATSKTSGYNEQFF
TGTGCCACCAGCAAGACTAGCGGATACAATGAGCAGTTCTTC